A selection of T cell receptor beta chains follows, all from one sample in a study of CD8 T cells in ankylosing spondylitis. TCRdb ran MiXCR on the 5' RACE reads and lists one entry per CDR3 protein. The sample lists 800,000 to 900,000 distinct CDR3 sequences, 10% to 15% seen once, with about 0.5% in the top ten. Sequencing input: blood, either unsorted or a sorted T cell fraction (not recorded which). These receptors came from a male donor with ankylosing spondylitis. CDR3s include the opening cysteine and the closing phenylalanine or tryptophan. The order of the fields is J gene, D gene, clone size, V gene, CDR3 protein, CDR3 DNA. A D gene is named only where the DNA matches it firmly. Where a row states a size, it is once, few, many or the class of an expanded clone; other rows omit it.

j_gene: TRBJ2-4; d_gene: .; abundance: few; v_gene: TRBV5-1; CDR3aa: CASSLEPYRQLAKNIQYF; CDR3nt: TGCGCCAGCAGCTTGGAGCCTTACCGACAGCTAGCCAAAAACATTCAGTACTTC
j_gene: TRBJ1-3; d_gene: TRBD1; abundance: few; v_gene: TRBV5-6; CDR3aa: CASSSPGTGGNTIYF; CDR3nt: TGTGCCAGCAGCTCGCCCGGGACAGGAGGAAACACCATATATTTT
j_gene: TRBJ1-6; d_gene: TRBD1; abundance: many; v_gene: TRBV7-8; CDR3aa: CASSPQGGNSPLHF; CDR3nt: TGTGCCAGCAGCCCTCAGGGGGGTAATTCACCCCTCCACTTT
j_gene: TRBJ1-1; d_gene: .; abundance: many; v_gene: TRBV7-2; CDR3aa: CASSLARPGVTEAFF; CDR3nt: TGTGCCAGCAGCTTAGCGCGGCCAGGGGTCACTGAAGCTTTCTTT
j_gene: TRBJ1-2; d_gene: .; abundance: .; v_gene: TRBV5-1; CDR3aa: CASRLIAGEYGYTF; CDR3nt: TGCGCCAGCCGCCTAATTGCGGGCGAGTATGGCTACACCTTC
j_gene: TRBJ1-1; d_gene: .; abundance: few; v_gene: TRBV29-1; CDR3aa: CSVEKTALNTEAFF; CDR3nt: TGCAGCGTGGAGAAGACGGCCCTGAACACTGAAGCTTTCTTT
j_gene: TRBJ1-2; d_gene: .; abundance: .; v_gene: TRBV12-3/TRBV12-4; CDR3aa: CASSQTDPGRYGYTF; CDR3nt: TGTGCCAGCAGCCAGACAGACCCCGGGAGGTATGGCTACACCTTC
j_gene: TRBJ1-1; d_gene: .; abundance: many; v_gene: TRBV20-1; CDR3aa: CSASPKSNTEAFF; CDR3nt: TGCAGTGCTAGTCCCAAATCTAACACTGAAGCTTTCTTT
j_gene: TRBJ2-7; d_gene: TRBD2; abundance: few; v_gene: TRBV27; CDR3aa: CASRSGTSGTSQYF; CDR3nt: TGTGCCAGCCGCTCCGGGACTAGCGGAACTTCTCAGTACTTC
j_gene: TRBJ2-1; d_gene: TRBD2; abundance: many; v_gene: TRBV20-1; CDR3aa: CSAAPLAGAYNEQFF; CDR3nt: TGCAGTGCCGCCCCTCTAGCGGGGGCCTACAATGAGCAGTTCTTC